The 11 T cell receptor beta chains given below trace back to one sample, sequenced in a study of spatial heterogeneity in lung cancer. TCRdb fed the 5' RACE reads into MiXCR, producing one record per CDR3 protein. The sample carries tens of thousands of distinct CDR3 sequences, 9.7% recorded once. This sample's time point: blood at routine non-recurrence follow-up after resection. This specimen was PBMCs, taken at follow-up. The receptors originated from a male donor with early-stage non-small cell lung cancer.

At least ten counts were recorded for this clonotype. In nucleotides, the CDR3 is TGTGCCAGCAGTTTAGGGCTTCAGCCCCAGCATTTT. This gives the protein CASSLGLQPQHF. This sequence joins TRBV6-2 or TRBV6-3 and TRBJ1-5, with D uncertain. Trimming cost V 4 bases and J 6 bases, with 7 bases left between them. Germline values: CDR1 MNHEY, CDR2 SVGEGT. CDR3 length: 12 amino acids.

The table lists this clonotype with a few counts. This chain joins TRBV11-3 and TRBJ2-5; D might be TRBD1 (5 bases). The CDR3 loop spans 14 amino acids. The germline V gene has CDR1 SGHNT and CDR2 YENEEA. The V gene lost 5 bases and the J gene lost 2 bases, with 12 bases spanning the gap. The CDR3 DNA is TGTGCCAGCAGCACAGACAGAGCTCAAGAGACCCAGTACTTC. It codes for CASSTDRAQETQYF.

In its sample, this clonotype was seen a few times. The chain recombines TRBV28 with TRBJ2-7; D remains ambiguous. The CDR3 is 12 residues long. Between the trimmed V and J ends, which lost 3 bases and 7 bases, there was a span of 10 bases. CDR1 MDHEN and CDR2 SYDVKM come from the germline V gene. The CDR3 is CASSFSQTEQYF. The CDR3 DNA reads TGTGCCAGCAGTTTCTCACAGACAGAGCAGTACTTC.

A remark on this clonotype: With a much larger clone just one base away, this may be a read error. The gene calls are TRBV25-1 and TRBJ2-3; 9 bases are shared with TRBD1. CDR1 is MGHDK and CDR2 is SYGVNS in the germline V gene. The ends lost 5 bases at V and 3 bases at J; junction bases unmatched: 6. The CDR3 length is 15 residues. The CDR3 DNA reads as TGTGCCAGCAGTCTGGGGACAGGGTGGACAGATACGCAGTATTTT. It encodes CASSLGTGWTDTQYF. The entire variable domain, with the rest obtained from reference TRBV25-1 and TRBJ2-3, is as follows: EADIYQTPRYLVIGTGKKITLECSQTMGHDKMYWYQQDPGMELHLIHYSYGVNSTEKGDLSSESTVSRIRTEHFPLTLESARPSHTSQYLCASSLGTGWTDTQYFGPGTRLTVL.

In its sample, this clonotype was seen many times. The CDR3 is CASTQAGREAFF. The CDR3, as DNA: TGTGCCAGCACACAGGCAGGGCGTGAAGCTTTCTTT. This chain joins TRBV6-5 and TRBJ1-1; D may be TRBD1 (5 bases). Germline V gene sequence: CDR1 MNHEY, CDR2 SVGAGI. Trimming took 7 bases from V and 7 from J, leaving 13 bases between them. This CDR3 has 12 residues.

This chain uses TRBV10-3 with TRBJ2-7; unclear D gene. V gave up 0 bases and J gave up 5 bases, with 5 bases separating them. CDR3 length equals 12 residues. Per germline, CDR1 ENHRY and CDR2 SYGVKD. The CDR3 DNA reads TGTGCCATCAGTGAGTCGACCAACGAGCAGTACTTC. Translating gives CAISESTNEQYF.

This clonotype was counted many times. This sequence joins TRBV5-1 and TRBJ2-7, with TRBD2 identical over 14 bases. Trimming removed 3 bases from V and 1 base from J; junction bases left unmatched: 6. The germline CDR1 and CDR2 sequences are SGHRS and YFSETQ. The CDR3 has 17 residues. In DNA, the CDR3 is TGCGCCAGCAGCTCGTGGACTAGCGGGGGGAGGTCCTACGAGCAGTACTTC. The encoded protein is CASSSWTSGGRSYEQYF. Based on the CDR3 plus reference TRBV5-1 and TRBJ2-7, the full variable domain is KAGVTQTPRYLIKTRGQQVTLSCSPISGHRSVSWYQQTPGQGLQFLFEYFSETQRNKGNFPGRFSGRQFSNSRSEMNVSTLELGDSALYLCASSSWTSGGRSYEQYFGPGTRLTVT.

This clonotype has more than one count but fewer than ten. The chain links TRBV5-8 to TRBJ2-5; 10 positions agree with TRBD1. The CDR3 sequence is 13 residues long. Unmatched junction bases numbered 1, after V lost 8 bases and J lost 0 bases. The germline gives CDR1 SGHTS, CDR2 YDEGEE. The CDR3 loop is CARTGGDQETQYF. CDR3 in DNA: TGTGCCAGGACAGGGGGCGACCAAGAGACCCAGTACTTC.

The rearrangement uses TRBV28 and TRBJ2-2, with D tentatively TRBD1 or TRBD2 (6 bases each). The CDR3 length is 15 residues. Germline V gene data show CDR1 as MDHEN and CDR2 as SYDVKM. Between the trimmed V and J ends, which lost 1 base and 5 bases, there was a span of 11 bases. Written as DNA, the CDR3 is TGTGCCAGCAGTTTATCGACAGGAGGGACCGGGGAGCTGTTTTTT. This gives the protein CASSLSTGGTGELFF.

This clonotype was found many times. The chain combines TRBV15 with TRBJ1-1; maybe TRBD1 (6 bases). V lost 6 bases and J 1 base, leaving 9 bases between the germline ends. The CDR3 runs 13 residues. Germline V gene lookup returns CDR1 LNHNV and CDR2 YYDKDF (reference sequence). This CDR3 reads CATSHRENTEAFF. CDR3 nucleotide sequence: TGTGCCACCAGTCACAGGGAGAACACTGAAGCTTTCTTT.

The V call is TRBV12-3 or TRBV12-4, the J call TRBJ1-3; D gene ambiguous. This CDR3 comprises 13 residues. V was trimmed by 2 bases and J by 2 bases, leaving 4 bases between them. The CDR3 nucleotides read TGTGCCAGCAGTTTACAGACTGGAAACACCATATATTTT. It specifies CASSLQTGNTIYF.